This T cell receptor (beta chain) was sequenced for a study of cytomegalovirus exposure and HLA in healthy donors. Overall study results and limits: Using the classifier, cytomegalovirus status was reportedly diagnosed with high specificity and sensitivity. The study labeled fewer than 200 TCR beta chains cytomegalovirus-associated. Whilst most TCR sequences proved rare, a subset of public TCRs occurred across many donors.

Some clones are missing from TCRdb's copy, which holds only in-frame ones; the method was immunoSEQ multiplex PCR. This sample has some 140,000 clones, with 84% found just once. Germline V lookup: CDR1 SNHLY, CDR2 FYNNEI. CDR3 length: 16 amino acids. The V gene lost 1 base and the J gene lost 3 bases, with 12 bases spanning the gap. As to this clone: The antigen is not known.

The chain uses TRBV2 and TRBJ2-2; D ambiguous. The source of this sequence is a woman aged 25-40 years in good health and CMV-seronegative. The specimen was PBMCs. CDR3 sequence reads: CASSEGNSQYTGELFF. The CDR3 DNA sequence: TGTGCCAGCAGTGAAGGGAACAGCCAGTACACCGGGGAGCTGTTTTTT.